The source of this TCR beta chain is a study of cytomegalovirus exposure and HLA in healthy donors. This clone was found a few times. Its cognate antigen is unknown. PCR involved 60 Vbeta and 13 Jbeta primers. Original handling: An analysis performed later counted 60 million to 90 million unique TCR beta chains (roughly 11 million of them shared). TCRdb's table, derived via immunoSEQ multiplex PCR, lists solely in-frame clones and lacks some. D and trimming were read from the DNA, whereas the V and J calls and clone size are those reported in that table. The table shows over 150,000 clones, with more than 75% occurring only once. Whole-study results and caveats: Judged likely to be a sequencing artifact was a cluster of highly shared sequence variants. An analysis that was carried out later associated approximately 15,000 TCR beta sequences with HLA alleles at 0.05 false discovery rate.

The sequence came from a man younger than 30 in good health and CMV-seropositive. Input material: PBMCs.

This CDR3 is CASSPTDSARGYTF. As DNA, the CDR3 is TGTGCCAGCAGCCCAACCGACAGTGCTAGAGGCTACACCTTC. The rearrangement uses TRBV11-2 and TRBJ1-2, with a tentative D call TRBD1 (5 bases). Germline values: CDR1 SGHAT, CDR2 FQNNGV. The V and J ends lost 5 bases and 8 bases respectively, with 18 bases between them. The CDR3 is 14 residues long.